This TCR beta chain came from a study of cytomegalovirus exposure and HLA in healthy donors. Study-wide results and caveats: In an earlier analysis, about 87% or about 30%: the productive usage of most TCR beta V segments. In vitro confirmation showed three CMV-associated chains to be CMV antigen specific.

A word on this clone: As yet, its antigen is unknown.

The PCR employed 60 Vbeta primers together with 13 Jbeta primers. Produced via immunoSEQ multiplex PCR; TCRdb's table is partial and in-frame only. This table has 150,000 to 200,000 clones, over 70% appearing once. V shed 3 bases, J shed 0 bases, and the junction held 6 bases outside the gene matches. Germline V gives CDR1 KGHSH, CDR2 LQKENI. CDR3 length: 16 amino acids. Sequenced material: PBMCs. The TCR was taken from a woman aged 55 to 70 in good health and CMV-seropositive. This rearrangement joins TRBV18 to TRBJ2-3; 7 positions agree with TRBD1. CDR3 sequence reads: CASSPRDRLSTDTQYF. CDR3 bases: TGTGCCAGCTCACCCAGGGACAGACTAAGCACAGATACGCAGTATTTT.